The 14 T cell receptor beta chains below all came from one sample that was sequenced in a study of T cell responses to AZD1222 COVID-19 vaccine. Here immunoSEQ multiplex PCR was the method, and the copy in TCRdb shows in-frame clones only, minus some. This table has roughly 49,000 clones, around 80% appearing once. The sequenced sample was peripheral blood, obtained on day 0 of AZD1222 vaccination. These receptors were obtained from an adult in good health.

This rearrangement joins TRBV24-1 to TRBJ2-1; no reliable D call. V dropped 4 bases and J dropped 9 bases, with 12 bases sitting between them. CDR3 size: 13 residues. In germline, CDR1 is KGHDR, CDR2 SFDVKD. The chain's CDR3 is CATSEDPAIEQFF. The CDR3 DNA is TGTGCCACCAGTGAGGACCCGGCTATTGAGCAGTTCTTC.

The V call is TRBV18, the J call TRBJ1-1; D not certain. Germline-derived CDR1 and CDR2 are KGHSH and LQKENI. The CDR3 covers 12 residues. Trimming stripped 5 bases from V and 0 bases from J, with 4 bases between. The CDR3 is CASSSMNTEAFF. CDR3 coding DNA: TGTGCCAGCTCATCCATGAACACTGAAGCTTTCTTT.

The chain uses TRBV9 and TRBJ1-3, with D unclear. The CDR3 covers 14 residues. With 3 bases removed from V and 0 bases from J, the gap between germline ends came to 7 bases. CDR1 is SGDLS and CDR2 is YYNGEE in the germline V gene. CDR3 coding DNA: TGTGCCAGCAGCGATTCTCCCTCTGGAAACACCATATATTTT. Translation: CASSDSPSGNTIYF.

The rearrangement joins TRBV5-1 to TRBJ1-1; D possibly corresponds to TRBD1 (6 bases). Germline lookup yields CDR1 SGHRS and CDR2 YFSETQ. There are 13 residues in the CDR3. Trimming shortened V by 4 bases and J by 4 bases, and 11 bases separated the two germline ends. CDR3 DNA: TGCGCCAGCAGCGTAACAGGGAGCACTGAAGCTTTCTTT. Its protein is CASSVTGSTEAFF.

A single count supports this clone. This sequence joins TRBV5-1 and TRBJ2-2, with 10 bases aligning to TRBD2. The CDR3 sequence is 17 residues long. Germline values: CDR1 SGHRS, CDR2 YFSETQ. With 0 bases clipped from V and 7 bases from J, the junction kept 9 bases outside the gene matches. The CDR3 protein is CASSLALAGDGIGELFF. The DNA for the CDR3 is TGCGCCAGCAGCTTGGCTCTAGCGGGAGATGGGATCGGGGAGCTGTTTTTT.

The rearrangement joins TRBV18 to TRBJ1-5, with 12 positions matching TRBD1. The CDR3 has 16 residues. With 3 bases clipped from V and 8 bases from J, the junction kept 8 bases outside the gene matches. Germline CDR1 reads KGHSH; CDR2 reads LQKENI. This chain's CDR3 is CASSPTGTGGSKPQHF. CDR3 nucleotide sequence: TGTGCCAGCTCACCTACCGGGACAGGGGGCTCTAAGCCCCAGCATTTT.

The chain joins TRBV24-1 to TRBJ1-2; 10 nucleotides line up with TRBD1. The CDR3 spans 19 residues. Germline V gives CDR1 KGHDR, CDR2 SFDVKD. With V trimmed by 3 bases and J by 0 bases, 12 bases remained unmatched. CDR3 amino acids: CATSDPRDRGVSPNYGYTF. CDR3 nucleotide sequence: TGTGCCACCAGTGATCCCCGGGACAGGGGCGTATCCCCTAACTATGGCTACACCTTC.

The chain carries TRBV10-1 and TRBJ1-1; D is undetermined. The CDR3 is 13 residues long. Germline assignment: CDR1 WNHNN and CDR2 SYGVQD (reference sequence). Trimming stripped 8 bases from V and 3 bases from J, with 13 bases between. CDR3 DNA sequence: TGCGCCAGCGTCAACCGGGATCACACTGAAGCTTTCTTT. Protein sequence: CASVNRDHTEAFF.

The chain recombines TRBV5-1 with TRBJ2-1; TRBD2 aligns across 10 bases. Germline V gene lookup returns CDR1 SGHRS and CDR2 YFSETQ. V dropped 4 bases and J dropped 5; count of bases not matched to a gene: 9. CDR3 length: 16 amino acids. In nucleotides, the CDR3 is TGCGCCAGCAGCGTACCAACTAGCGGGATCGACAATGAGCAGTTCTTC. It yields the protein CASSVPTSGIDNEQFF.

This chain connects TRBV19 to TRBJ1-6; TRBD1 matches at 10 bases. CDR1 is LNHDA and CDR2 is SQIVND in the germline V gene (reference sequence). The V gene end was trimmed by 10 bases and the J gene end by 10 bases; junction bases not matched to a gene: 7. The CDR3 sequence is 13 residues long. CDR3: CAIPGTGASPLHF. CDR3 DNA sequence: TGTGCCATCCCCGGGACAGGGGCATCACCCCTCCACTTT.

The chain is built from TRBV2 and TRBJ2-7, with TRBD2 identical over 14 bases. Looked up from germline, CDR1 is SNHLY and CDR2 is FYNNEI. Unmatched junction bases numbered 3, after V lost 8 bases and J lost 0 bases. This CDR3 is 15 amino acids long. This CDR3 is CASGGLAGGSYEQYF. In DNA form, the CDR3 reads TGTGCCAGCGGCGGACTAGCGGGAGGCTCCTACGAGCAGTACTTC.

V usage is TRBV6-1 and J usage is TRBJ2-1; TRBD1 aligns across 12 bases. Germline values: CDR1 MNHNS, CDR2 SASEGT. The junction had 7 bases not matched to a gene; V was cut back by 6 bases and J by 4 bases. This CDR3 has 16 residues. The CDR3 sequence: CASSEPGQGAYNEQFF. DNA of the CDR3: TGTGCCAGCAGCGAACCGGGACAGGGGGCTTACAATGAGCAGTTCTTC.

V is TRBV19 and J is TRBJ1-2; weak D call: TRBD1 (5 bases). This CDR3 comprises 13 residues. Germline CDR1 reads LNHDA; CDR2 reads SQIVND (reference sequence). Trimming left V 5 bases short and J 8 bases short, with 15 bases between. CDR3 nucleotides: TGTGCCAGTAGTCCTCTATCCAGGGAAGGCTACACCTTC. It codes for CASSPLSREGYTF.

The chain uses TRBV19 and TRBJ2-1; D might be TRBD2 (6 bases). This CDR3 has 13 amino acids. The V gene's germline CDR1 is LNHDA and CDR2 SQIVND (reference sequence). Trimming pared 3 bases from V and 5 bases from J, leaving 8 bases between. CDR3 sequence (DNA): TGTGCCAGTAGTATGGGGAGGCACAATGAGCAGTTCTTC. Residues: CASSMGRHNEQFF.